Sequencing of this TCR beta chain was carried out in a study of CD8+ T cells in alopecia areata. From germline, CDR1 is SGDLS and CDR2 YYNGEE. The CDR3 is made up of 17 amino acids. Unmatched junction bases numbered 13, after V lost 0 bases and J lost 7 bases. Once RNA had been extracted, it was reverse transcribed into cDNA to act as the sequencing template. The method was immunoSEQ multiplex PCR; TCRdb's version includes in-frame clones alone and lacks a portion of them. The data hold around 12,000 clones, with 60% observed a single time. Obtained from alopecia areata patients were lesional scalp punch biopsies along with peripheral blood.

The TCR sequence derives from a human donor with alopecia areata. Sequenced sample: skin. The chain carries TRBV9 and TRBJ2-1, with 7 bases that match TRBD2. The CDR3, as DNA: TGTGCCAGCAGCGTAGCTATACTAGCGCGACCAGGTAATGAGCAGTTCTTC. Amino acid sequence: CASSVAILARPGNEQFF.